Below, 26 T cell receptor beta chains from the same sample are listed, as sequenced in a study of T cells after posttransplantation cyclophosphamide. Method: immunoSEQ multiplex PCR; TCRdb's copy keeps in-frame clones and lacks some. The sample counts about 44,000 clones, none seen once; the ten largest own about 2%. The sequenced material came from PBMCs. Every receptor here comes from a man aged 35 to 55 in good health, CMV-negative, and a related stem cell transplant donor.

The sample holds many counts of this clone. The CDR3, as DNA: TGTGCCAGCAGCCATCAGGACTCCTACGAGCAGTACTTC. Residues: CASSHQDSYEQYF. V usage is TRBV4-2 and J usage is TRBJ2-7; D uncertain. Germline loops: CDR1 LGHNA, CDR2 YNFKEQ. V gave up 3 bases and J gave up 0 bases, with 6 bases separating them. The length of the CDR3 is 13 residues.

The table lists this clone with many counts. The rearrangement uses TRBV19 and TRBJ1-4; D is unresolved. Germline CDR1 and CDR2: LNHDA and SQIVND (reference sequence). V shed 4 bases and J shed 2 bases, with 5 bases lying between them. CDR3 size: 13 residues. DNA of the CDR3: TGTGCCAGTAGTACTGAGACTAATGAAAAACTGTTTTTT. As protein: CASSTETNEKLFF.

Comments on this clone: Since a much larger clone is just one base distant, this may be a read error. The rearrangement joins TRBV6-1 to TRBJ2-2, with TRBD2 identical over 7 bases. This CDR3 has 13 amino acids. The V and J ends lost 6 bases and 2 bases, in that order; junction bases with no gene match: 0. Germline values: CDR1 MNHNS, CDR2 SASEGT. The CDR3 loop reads CASRGLNTGELFF. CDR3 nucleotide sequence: TGTGCCAGCAGGGGACTAAACACCGGGGAGCTGTTTTTT.

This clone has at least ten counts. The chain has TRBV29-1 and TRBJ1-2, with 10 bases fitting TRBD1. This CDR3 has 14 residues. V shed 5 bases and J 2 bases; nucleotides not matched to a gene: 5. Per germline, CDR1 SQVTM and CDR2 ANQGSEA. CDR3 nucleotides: TGCAGCGTTTACGCGGGACAGGGGAACTATGGCTACACCTTC. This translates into CSVYAGQGNYGYTF.

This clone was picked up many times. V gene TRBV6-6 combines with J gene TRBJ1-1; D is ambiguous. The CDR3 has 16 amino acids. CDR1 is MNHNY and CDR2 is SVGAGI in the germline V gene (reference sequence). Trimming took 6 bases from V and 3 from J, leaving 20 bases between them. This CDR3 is CASSPQEGFWYTEAFF. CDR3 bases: TGTGCCAGCAGCCCTCAGGAGGGCTTTTGGTACACTGAAGCTTTCTTT.

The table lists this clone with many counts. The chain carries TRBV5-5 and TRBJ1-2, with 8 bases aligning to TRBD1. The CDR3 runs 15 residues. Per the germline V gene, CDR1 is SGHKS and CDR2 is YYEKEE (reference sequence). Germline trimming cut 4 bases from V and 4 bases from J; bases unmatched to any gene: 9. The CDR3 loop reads CASSHPGQAIYGYTF. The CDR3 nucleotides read TGTGCCAGCAGCCATCCGGGACAGGCAATCTATGGCTACACCTTC.

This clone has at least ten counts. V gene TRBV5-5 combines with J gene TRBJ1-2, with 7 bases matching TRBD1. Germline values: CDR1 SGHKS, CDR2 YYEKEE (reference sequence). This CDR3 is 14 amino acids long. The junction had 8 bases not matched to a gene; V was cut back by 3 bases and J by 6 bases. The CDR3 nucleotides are TGTGCCAGCAGCTCTAACAGGGGTTTCGATGGCTACACCTTC. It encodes CASSSNRGFDGYTF.

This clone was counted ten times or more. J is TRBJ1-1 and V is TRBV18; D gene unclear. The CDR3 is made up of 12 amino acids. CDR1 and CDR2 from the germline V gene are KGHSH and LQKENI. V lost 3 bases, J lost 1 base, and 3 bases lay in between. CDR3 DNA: TGTGCCAGCTCACCCCAGAACACTGAAGCTTTCTTT. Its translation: CASSPQNTEAFF.

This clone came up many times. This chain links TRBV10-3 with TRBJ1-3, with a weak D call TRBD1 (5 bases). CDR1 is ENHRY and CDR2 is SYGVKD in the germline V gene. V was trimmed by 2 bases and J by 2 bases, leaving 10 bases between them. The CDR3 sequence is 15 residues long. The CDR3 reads CAISERGGTGNTIYF. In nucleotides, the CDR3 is TGTGCCATCAGTGAGCGCGGGGGGACTGGAAACACCATATATTTT.

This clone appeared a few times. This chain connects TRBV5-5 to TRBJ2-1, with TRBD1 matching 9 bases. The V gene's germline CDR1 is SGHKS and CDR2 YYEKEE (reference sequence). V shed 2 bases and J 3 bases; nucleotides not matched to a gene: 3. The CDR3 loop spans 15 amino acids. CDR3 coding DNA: TGTGCCAGCAGCTTTGAGGACAGGGGCTACAATGAGCAGTTCTTC. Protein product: CASSFEDRGYNEQFF. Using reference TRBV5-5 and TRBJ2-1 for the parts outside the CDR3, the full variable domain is DAGVTQSPTHLIKTRGQQVTLRCSPISGHKSVSWYQQVLGQGPQFIFQYYEKEERGRGNFPDRFSARQFPNYSSELNVNALLLGDSALYLCASSFEDRGYNEQFFGPGTRLTVL.

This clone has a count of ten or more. The CDR3 DNA reads TGTGCCAGCACAGGAGGTGATTCTTCACCCCTCCACTTT. This translates into CASTGGDSSPLHF. This rearrangement joins TRBV6-5 to TRBJ1-6; D is unclear. Trimming stripped 7 bases from V and 9 bases from J, with 13 bases between. The CDR3 sequence is 13 residues long. CDR1 is MNHEY and CDR2 is SVGAGI in the germline V gene.

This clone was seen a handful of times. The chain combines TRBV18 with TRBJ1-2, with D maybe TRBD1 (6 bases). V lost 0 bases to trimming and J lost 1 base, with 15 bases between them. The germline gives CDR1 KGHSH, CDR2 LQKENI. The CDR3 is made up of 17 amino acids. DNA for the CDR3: TGTGCCAGCTCACCACCGGCAGGGGCCAGGGGTAACTATGGCTACACCTTC. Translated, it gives CASSPPAGARGNYGYTF.

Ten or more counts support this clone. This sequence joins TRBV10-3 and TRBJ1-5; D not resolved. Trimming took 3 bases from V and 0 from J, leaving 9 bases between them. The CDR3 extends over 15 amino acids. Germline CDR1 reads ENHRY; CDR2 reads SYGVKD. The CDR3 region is CAISDRGYSNQPQHF. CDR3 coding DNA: TGTGCCATCAGTGATCGAGGATATAGCAATCAGCCCCAGCATTTT.

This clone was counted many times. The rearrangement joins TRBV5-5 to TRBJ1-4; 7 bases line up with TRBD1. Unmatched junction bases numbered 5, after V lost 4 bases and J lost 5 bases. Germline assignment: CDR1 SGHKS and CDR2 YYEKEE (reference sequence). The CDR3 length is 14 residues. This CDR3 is CASSRGQLNEKLFF. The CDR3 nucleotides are TGTGCCAGCAGCAGGGGACAGCTAAATGAAAAACTGTTTTTT. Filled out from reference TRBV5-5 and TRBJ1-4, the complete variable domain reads DAGVTQSPTHLIKTRGQQVTLRCSPISGHKSVSWYQQVLGQGPQFIFQYYEKEERGRGNFPDRFSARQFPNYSSELNVNALLLGDSALYLCASSRGQLNEKLFFGSGTQLSVL.

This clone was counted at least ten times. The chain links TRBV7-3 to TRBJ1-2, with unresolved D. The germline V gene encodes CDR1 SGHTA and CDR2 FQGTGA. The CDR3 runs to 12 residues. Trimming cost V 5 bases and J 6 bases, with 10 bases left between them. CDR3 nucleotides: TGTGCCAGCAGCCACCTTGGGCATGGCTACACCTTC. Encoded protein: CASSHLGHGYTF.

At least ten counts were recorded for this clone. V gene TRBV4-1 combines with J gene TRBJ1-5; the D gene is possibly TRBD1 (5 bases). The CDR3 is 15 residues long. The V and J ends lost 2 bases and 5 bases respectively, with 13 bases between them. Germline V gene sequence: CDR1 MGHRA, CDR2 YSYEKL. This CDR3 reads CASSQIRRGDQPQHF. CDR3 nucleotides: TGCGCCAGCAGCCAAATAAGGCGGGGGGATCAGCCCCAGCATTTT.

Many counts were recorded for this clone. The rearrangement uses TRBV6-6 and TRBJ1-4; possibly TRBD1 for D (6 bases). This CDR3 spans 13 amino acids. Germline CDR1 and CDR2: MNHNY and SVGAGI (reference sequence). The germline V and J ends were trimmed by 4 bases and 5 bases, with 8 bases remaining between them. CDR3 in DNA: TGTGCCAGCAGTTCAACAGGGAATGAAAAACTGTTTTTT. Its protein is CASSSTGNEKLFF.

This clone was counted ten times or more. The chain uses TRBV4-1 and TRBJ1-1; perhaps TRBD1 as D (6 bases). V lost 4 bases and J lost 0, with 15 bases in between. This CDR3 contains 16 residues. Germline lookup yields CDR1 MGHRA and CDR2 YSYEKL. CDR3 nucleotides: TGCGCCAGCAGCCCTTCCCGGGACATGATGAACACTGAAGCTTTCTTT. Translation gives CASSPSRDMMNTEAFF.

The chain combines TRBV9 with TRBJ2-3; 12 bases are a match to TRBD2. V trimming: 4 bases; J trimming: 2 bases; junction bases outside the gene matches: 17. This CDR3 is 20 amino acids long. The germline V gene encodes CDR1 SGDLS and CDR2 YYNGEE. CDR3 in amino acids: CASSPGVTSGGHPDTDTQYF. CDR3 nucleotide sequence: TGTGCCAGCAGCCCCGGGGTGACTAGCGGGGGCCACCCTGACACAGATACGCAGTATTTT.

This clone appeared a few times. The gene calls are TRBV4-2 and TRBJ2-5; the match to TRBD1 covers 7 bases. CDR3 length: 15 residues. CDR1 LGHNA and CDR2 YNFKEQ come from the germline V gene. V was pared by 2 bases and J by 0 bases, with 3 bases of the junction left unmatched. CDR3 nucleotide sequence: TGTGCCAGCAGCCAACCTGACAGGGACCAAGAGACCCAGTACTTC. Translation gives CASSQPDRDQETQYF.

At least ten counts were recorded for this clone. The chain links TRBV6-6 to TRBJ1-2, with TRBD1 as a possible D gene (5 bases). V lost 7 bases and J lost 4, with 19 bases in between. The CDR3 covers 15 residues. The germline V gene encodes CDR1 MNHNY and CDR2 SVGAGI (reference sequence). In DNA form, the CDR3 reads TGTGCCAGCATTATCGACAGACGGGCGGTCTATGGCTACACCTTC. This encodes CASIIDRRAVYGYTF.

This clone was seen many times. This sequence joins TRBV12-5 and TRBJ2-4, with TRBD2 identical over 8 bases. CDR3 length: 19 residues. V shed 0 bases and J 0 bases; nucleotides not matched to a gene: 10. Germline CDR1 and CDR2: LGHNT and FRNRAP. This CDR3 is CASGLVFAGGLLAKNIQYF. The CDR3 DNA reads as TGTGCTAGTGGTTTGGTGTTTGCGGGAGGCCTTTTAGCCAAAAACATTCAGTACTTC.

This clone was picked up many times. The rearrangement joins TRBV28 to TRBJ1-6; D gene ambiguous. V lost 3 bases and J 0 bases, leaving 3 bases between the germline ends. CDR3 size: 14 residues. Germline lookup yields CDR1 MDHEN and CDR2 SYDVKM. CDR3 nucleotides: TGTGCCAGCAGTTTCAGCTCCTATAATTCACCCCTCCACTTT. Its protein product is CASSFSSYNSPLHF.

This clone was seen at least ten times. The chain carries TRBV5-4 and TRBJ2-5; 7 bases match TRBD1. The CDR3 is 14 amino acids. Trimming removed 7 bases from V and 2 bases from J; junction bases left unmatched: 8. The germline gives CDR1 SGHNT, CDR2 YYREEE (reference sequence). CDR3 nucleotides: TGTGCCAGCGCAGAGGGACAGATACAAGAGACCCAGTACTTC. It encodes CASAEGQIQETQYF.

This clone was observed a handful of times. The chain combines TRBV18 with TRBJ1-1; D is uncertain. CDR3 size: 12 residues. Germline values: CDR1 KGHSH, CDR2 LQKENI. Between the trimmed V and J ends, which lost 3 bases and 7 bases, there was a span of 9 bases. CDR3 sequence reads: CASSPVANEAFF. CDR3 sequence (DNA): TGTGCCAGCTCACCGGTAGCCAATGAAGCTTTCTTT.

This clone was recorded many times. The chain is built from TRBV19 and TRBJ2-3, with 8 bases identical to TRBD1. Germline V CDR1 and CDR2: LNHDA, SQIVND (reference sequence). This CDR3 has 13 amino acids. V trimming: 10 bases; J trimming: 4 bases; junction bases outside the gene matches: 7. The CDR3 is CATAGGAPDTQYF. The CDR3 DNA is TGTGCCACTGCAGGGGGCGCCCCAGATACGCAGTATTTT.